The clone carrying this T cell receptor (beta chain) was recorded once. Its antigen remains unknown. This CDR3 comprises 17 residues. Germline values: CDR1 SGHDT, CDR2 YYEEEE. V shed 4 bases, J shed 1 base, and the junction held 11 bases outside the gene matches. The entry originates in a study of graft-versus-host responses after intestinal transplantation. Looking at the study overall: Recipients uniformly received anti-thymocyte globulin induction, followed by tacrolimus and steroids for three to four years. Whole-study results and caveats: Investigators detected GvH clones in recipient marrow, with some emerging earlier in ileum or blood.

Generated by immunoSEQ multiplex PCR, the TCRdb table keeps only in-frame clones and is missing some. The sample carries about 120,000 clones, less than 95% recorded once. The rearrangement uses TRBV5-6 and TRBJ2-1; 7 bases fit TRBD2. This sample comprised unstimulated CD4+ T cells sorted from spleen or lymph node cells, obtained before intestinal transplant. This TCR was sampled from a human donor who received an intestinal transplant. CDR3 nucleotide sequence: TGTGCCAGCAGCGGCAGGAGCGGGGAAATTTCCTACAATGAGCAGTTCTTC. Amino acid sequence: CASSGRSGEISYNEQFF.